Each of the 27 T cell receptor beta chains below was sequenced from the same sample in a study of cytomegalovirus exposure and HLA in healthy donors. In the PCR, 60 Vbeta and 13 Jbeta primers were used. The repertoire was sequenced with immunoSEQ multiplex PCR; TCRdb's copy has only in-frame clones and lacks some. The sample comprises fewer than 150,000 clones, around 77% of which are singletons, and roughly 2% rests with the top ten. The specimen sequenced was PBMCs. These receptor sequences come from a man aged 25-45 years in good health and CMV-seronegative.

The chain uses TRBV2 and TRBJ2-3; possibly TRBD2 for D (6 bases). Germline V gives CDR1 SNHLY, CDR2 FYNNEI. V lost 7 bases and J 6 bases, leaving 20 bases between the germline ends. This CDR3 is 15 amino acids long. CDR3 bases: TGTGCCAGCATCCAAACGACTAGTCCAGAGGATACGCAGTATTTT. This sequence encodes CASIQTTSPEDTQYF. Using reference TRBV2 and TRBJ2-3 for the parts outside the CDR3, the full variable domain is EPEVTQTPSHQVTQMGQEVILRCVPISNHLYFYWYRQILGQKVEFLVSFYNNEISEKSEIFDDQFSVERPDGSNFTLKIRSTKLEDSAMYFCASIQTTSPEDTQYFGPGTRLTVL.

The V gene is TRBV27, the J gene TRBJ1-1; D remains unclear. The germline gives CDR1 MNHEY, CDR2 SMNVEV (reference sequence). CDR3 length: 13 amino acids. Trimming took off 8 bases at V and 6 bases at J, with 16 bases between the two ends. In nucleotides, the CDR3 is TGTGCCAGCGAACCCCCGAGTCGGGCTGAAGCTTTCTTT. This gives the protein CASEPPSRAEAFF.

This clone was seen once. V and J are TRBV4-2 and TRBJ2-1; unclear D gene. Germline V gene data show CDR1 as LGHNA and CDR2 as YNFKEQ. Trimming took off 0 bases at V and 4 bases at J, with 10 bases between the two ends. This CDR3 is built from 15 residues. CDR3 protein: CASSQDHSRYNEQFF. The CDR3 bases are TGTGCCAGCAGCCAAGACCACAGTAGGTACAATGAGCAGTTCTTC.

CDR3 in DNA: TGTGCCAGCAGTCCTCAGACAGGGAGCACAGATACGCAGTATTTT. Its translation: CASSPQTGSTDTQYF. This rearrangement joins TRBV28 to TRBJ2-3; 7 bases line up with TRBD1. J was trimmed by 0 bases and V by 5 bases; bases with no gene match: 5. CDR3 size: 15 residues. Germline values: CDR1 MDHEN, CDR2 SYDVKM.

The chain couples TRBV2 to TRBJ2-5; D remains ambiguous. This CDR3 contains 14 residues. Between the trimmed V and J ends, which lost 5 bases and 3 bases, there was a span of 13 bases. CDR1 is SNHLY and CDR2 is FYNNEI in the germline V gene. CDR3 region: CASSSTLVKETQYF. The CDR3 region has the DNA TGTGCCAGCAGTTCAACCCTAGTTAAAGAGACCCAGTACTTC.

V and J are TRBV6-5 and TRBJ2-7; tentatively, D is TRBD1 (5 bases). Germline V gives CDR1 MNHEY, CDR2 SVGAGI. The CDR3 has 14 residues. The germline V and J ends were trimmed by 2 bases and 5 bases, with 13 bases remaining between them. The CDR3 protein is CASSYTRVLNEQYF. CDR3 coding DNA: TGTGCCAGCAGTTACACCAGGGTCTTGAACGAGCAGTACTTC.

The V gene is TRBV4-1, the J gene TRBJ2-3, with D possibly TRBD2 on 6 matching bases. CDR1 is MGHRA, CDR2 YSYEKL, per germline. Trimming removed 4 bases from V and 1 base from J, with 15 bases in between. CDR3 size: 16 residues. In nucleotides, the CDR3 is TGCGCCAGCAGCCTCGGCGGGGCAGGGCGCACAGATACGCAGTATTTT. It encodes CASSLGGAGRTDTQYF.

The chain is built from TRBV6-1 and TRBJ2-1; the match to TRBD2 covers 11 bases. Trimming removed 4 bases from V and 0 bases from J; junction bases left unmatched: 11. CDR1 MNHNS and CDR2 SASEGT come from the germline V gene. The CDR3 contains 19 residues. The CDR3 DNA reads as TGTGCCAGCAGTGGGGGACTAGCGGCTTTTTTGAGCTCCTACAATGAGCAGTTCTTC. Translating it yields CASSGGLAAFLSSYNEQFF.

This clone was detected once. The V and J genes are TRBV27 and TRBJ2-1; 7 bases line up with TRBD2. The CDR3 is 15 residues long. Germline loops: CDR1 MNHEY, CDR2 SMNVEV (reference sequence). J gave up 5 bases and V 2 bases, and 6 bases lay outside the gene matches. In DNA, the CDR3 is TGTGCCAGCAGTTTACTCCCTAGCGGCAACAATGAGCAGTTCTTC. Its protein is CASSLLPSGNNEQFF.

The J gene is TRBJ2-1, the V gene TRBV27; TRBD1 agrees at 9 bases. Germline lookup yields CDR1 MNHEY and CDR2 SMNVEV (reference sequence). The CDR3 consists of 15 residues. Trimming took 2 bases from V and 6 from J; bases not matched to a gene: 5. CDR3 protein: CASSLRGTGRNEQFF. CDR3 DNA sequence: TGTGCCAGCAGTTTAAGAGGGACAGGGCGCAATGAGCAGTTCTTC.

This chain joins TRBV7-3 and TRBJ2-2; D not certain. Germline assignment: CDR1 SGHTA and CDR2 FQGTGA. Trimming cost V 2 bases and J 6 bases, with 7 bases left between them. The CDR3 consists of 13 residues. The CDR3 nucleotides are TGTGCCAGCAGCTTAGTTTCTCCCGGGGAGCTGTTTTTT. It specifies CASSLVSPGELFF.

Worth noting for this clone: The junction and the germline gene differ at one end; a read error may be behind it. V gene TRBV7-7 combines with J gene TRBJ2-5, with D perhaps TRBD2 (5 bases). Germline V CDR1 and CDR2: SSHAT, FNYEAQ (reference sequence). The length of the CDR3 is 14 residues. CDR3 amino acids: CASSLGLAQETQYF. DNA of the CDR3: TGTGCTAGCAGCTTAGGGCTAGCTCAAGAGACCCAGTACTTC.

This clone was seen only once. V usage is TRBV5-8 and J usage is TRBJ2-2; D call uncertain. Trimming removed 3 bases at V and 3 bases at J, with 9 bases between. Per the germline V gene, CDR1 is SGHTS and CDR2 is YDEGEE. The CDR3 length is 14 residues. CDR3 sequence: CASSSRLDTGELFF. The CDR3 coding sequence is TGTGCCAGCAGCTCCAGACTTGACACCGGGGAGCTGTTTTTT.

The chain is built from TRBV19 and TRBJ1-5; TRBD1 is a possible D gene (5 bases). This CDR3 has 13 residues. The V end was cut by 5 bases, the J end by 4 bases, with 9 bases between. CDR1 is LNHDA, CDR2 SQIVND, per germline (reference sequence). The CDR3 nucleotides are TGTGCCAGTAGTTATTCAGGGAATCAGCCCCAGCATTTT. Its protein product is CASSYSGNQPQHF.

The chain is built from TRBV7-9 and TRBJ2-7; 11 bases line up with TRBD2. Unmatched junction bases numbered 12, after V lost 5 bases and J lost 0 bases. The CDR3 covers 18 residues. The germline V gene encodes CDR1 SEHNR and CDR2 FQNEAQ (reference sequence). CDR3 coding DNA: TGTGCCAGCAGCAAAGGACTAGCGGGCGATTCTGCCTCCTACGAGCAGTACTTC. Amino acid sequence: CASSKGLAGDSASYEQYF.

This chain connects TRBV7-6 to TRBJ1-1; perhaps TRBD1 as D (5 bases). V shed 5 bases and J shed 1 base, with 8 bases lying between them. The CDR3 length is 13 residues. CDR1 is SGHVS and CDR2 is FNYEAQ in the germline V gene. The CDR3 DNA sequence: TGTGCCAGCAGCATGACAGAGAACACTGAAGCTTTCTTT. This encodes CASSMTENTEAFF.

This clone was counted a few times. The genes are TRBV5-1 and TRBJ1-2; D unclear. Germline-derived CDR1 and CDR2 are SGHRS and YFSETQ. V was cut by 2 bases and J by 3 bases, with 11 bases left in between. This CDR3 contains 14 residues. CDR3 region: CASSLGTRDYGYTF. CDR3 coding DNA: TGCGCCAGCAGCTTAGGAACTCGGGACTATGGCTACACCTTC.

The chain recombines TRBV2 with TRBJ1-2; D possibly corresponds to TRBD1 (6 bases). The CDR3 spans 14 residues. Germline loops: CDR1 SNHLY, CDR2 FYNNEI. V gave up 6 bases and J gave up 1 base, with 12 bases separating them. Written as DNA, the CDR3 is TGTGCCAGCAGCCGACAGGCTGATAACTATGGCTACACCTTC. It translates to CASSRQADNYGYTF.

The chain uses TRBV29-1 and TRBJ2-1, with 9 nucleotides matching TRBD1. This CDR3 contains 15 residues. Trimming took 7 bases from V and 1 from J; bases not matched to a gene: 8. Per the germline V gene, CDR1 is SQVTM and CDR2 is ANQGSEA. CDR3 loop: CSALQGAASYNEQFF. The CDR3 DNA reads as TGCAGCGCTTTACAGGGGGCGGCATCCTACAATGAGCAGTTCTTC.

V and J are TRBV28 and TRBJ2-7; 8 bases map to TRBD2. J lost 7 bases, V lost 5 bases, and 16 bases had no gene match. This CDR3 has 16 amino acids. CDR1 is MDHEN, CDR2 SYDVKM, per germline. CDR3 sequence: CASSLPAGAGALEQYF. The CDR3 DNA reads TGTGCCAGCAGTCTCCCGGCCGGAGCGGGAGCTCTGGAGCAGTACTTC.

The rearrangement links TRBV5-1 to TRBJ2-6; D uncertain. The CDR3 is 15 amino acids. The V gene's germline CDR1 is SGHRS and CDR2 YFSETQ. V dropped 7 bases and J dropped 0 bases, with 11 bases sitting between them. The CDR3 DNA reads as TGCGCCAGCCAACCAGGCGACTCTGGGGCCAACGTCCTGACTTTC. Translation: CASQPGDSGANVLTF.

The chain has TRBV5-8 and TRBJ1-5; D ambiguous. Germline-derived CDR1 and CDR2 are SGHTS and YDEGEE. CDR3 size: 15 residues. Trimming removed 6 bases from V and 1 base from J, with 14 bases in between. CDR3 in DNA: TGTGCCAGCACCCTGACCGGGAACAGCAATCAGCCCCAGCATTTT. Residues: CASTLTGNSNQPQHF.

The chain has TRBV7-2 and TRBJ2-7, with 7 bases lining up with TRBD1. The CDR3 length is 16 residues. After removal of 4 bases from V and 4 bases from J, the junction contained 13 bases not matched to a gene. Per germline, CDR1 SGHTA and CDR2 FQGNSA. CDR3 coding DNA: TGTGCCAGCAGCTCCAGGTCGCAGGGGGATAGGTACGAGCAGTACTTC. Translating it yields CASSSRSQGDRYEQYF.

This sequence joins TRBV4-2 and TRBJ2-1; D is undetermined. CDR1 is LGHNA and CDR2 is YNFKEQ in the germline V gene. This CDR3 contains 14 residues. Trimming removed 1 base at V and 6 bases at J, with 10 bases between. The CDR3 bases are TGTGCCAGCAGCCAAGTTCGGCTAGTCAATGAGCAGTTCTTC. It encodes CASSQVRLVNEQFF.

This clone appeared a single time. The gene calls are TRBV6-5 and TRBJ2-7; perhaps TRBD1 as D (5 bases). The CDR3 covers 13 residues. Germline lookup yields CDR1 MNHEY and CDR2 SVGAGI. V lost 6 bases and J lost 2, with 11 bases in between. CDR3 amino acids: CASRRDRAYEQYF. The CDR3 DNA is TGTGCCAGCAGACGCGACAGAGCCTACGAGCAGTACTTC.

This clone was found a few times. The rearrangement joins TRBV9 to TRBJ2-5; TRBD2 matches 7 bases. In germline, CDR1 is SGDLS, CDR2 YYNGEE. The CDR3 is 15 amino acids. Trimming at V came to 3 bases and at J to 5 bases, leaving 10 bases not matched to a gene. The DNA of the CDR3 is TGTGCCAGCAGCGGCTTCGCGGGAGTGGAGGAGACCCAGTACTTC. Protein product: CASSGFAGVEETQYF.

The chain combines TRBV7-8 with TRBJ1-1; D is perhaps TRBD1 (6 bases). Germline V CDR1 and CDR2: SGHVS, FQNEAQ. This CDR3 spans 18 amino acids. The V gene lost 0 bases and the J gene lost 3 bases, with 20 bases spanning the gap. The DNA for the CDR3 is TGTGCCAGCAGCTTAGCCCCCCACGTCGGGGGGCCGGACACTGAAGCTTTCTTT. Amino acids: CASSLAPHVGGPDTEAFF.